These T cell receptor beta chains were read from a single sample in a study of CD8 T cells in Susac syndrome. TCRdb reprocessed the immunoSEQ multiplex PCR reads with MiXCR, giving one entry per CDR3 protein. The table has about 440,000 distinct CDR3 sequences, about 85% seen once; the top ten hold 0.09% to 0.15%. Sequencing was carried out using CD8+ T cells from PBMCs. These receptors originate from a human donor with multiple sclerosis. Both conserved end residues are part of each CDR3. Fields, in order: D gene, clone size, J gene, V gene, CDR3 protein, CDR3 DNA. A D gene is named only where the DNA matches it firmly. Size tells how often a clone was seen (once, few, many) or the class of an expanded clone, and some rows leave it out.

TRBD1	-	TRBJ1-1	TRBV2	CASILQGFDTEAFF	TGTGCCAGCATCCTACAGGGGTTTGACACTGAAGCTTTCTTT
TRBD1	few	TRBJ1-1	TRBV9	CASSPETGGITEAFF	TGTGCCAGCAGCCCCGAGACAGGGGGTATCACTGAAGCTTTCTTT
TRBD2	-	TRBJ2-5	TRBV7-9	CASSSSGTSASKTQYF	TGTGCCAGCAGCTCGTCCGGGACTAGCGCATCGAAGACCCAGTACTTC
-	-	TRBJ2-5	TRBV11-2	CASSLTRGETQYF	TGTGCCAGCAGCTTGACTAGAGGAGAGACCCAGTACTTC
TRBD2	-	TRBJ2-1	TRBV27	CASSRLGLSGGNEQFF	TGTGCCAGCAGCCGCCTAGGACTTAGCGGGGGAAATGAGCAGTTCTTC
-	-	TRBJ2-7	TRBV20-1	CSANGLETYEQYF	TGCAGTGCCAACGGACTGGAGACCTACGAGCAGTACTTC
-	-	TRBJ2-7	TRBV12-3/TRBV12-4	CASSFGLASYEQYF	TGTGCCAGCAGTTTCGGCCTAGCCTCCTACGAGCAGTACTTC
-	-	TRBJ2-5	TRBV3-1	CASSQERFSYQETQYF	TGTGCCAGCAGCCAAGAGAGGTTCAGTTACCAAGAGACCCAGTACTTC
TRBD2	-	TRBJ2-1	TRBV20-1	CSARDRTSGSYNEQFF	TGCAGTGCTAGAGATCGGACTAGCGGGTCCTACAATGAGCAGTTCTTC
-	-	TRBJ1-3	TRBV2	CASSEGRARNTIYF	TGTGCCAGCAGTGAAGGGCGAGCCAGAAACACCATATATTTT
TRBD2	-	TRBJ2-1	TRBV27	CASRLAGVNNEQFF	TGTGCCAGCAGACTAGCGGGAGTTAACAATGAGCAGTTCTTC
TRBD2	-	TRBJ2-7	TRBV20-1	CSASPSGRYEQYF	TGCAGTGCTAGCCCTAGCGGGAGGTACGAGCAGTACTTC
TRBD2	-	TRBJ2-7	TRBV4-1	CASSRTSGVPYEQYF	TGCGCCAGCAGCCGGACTAGCGGGGTCCCCTACGAGCAGTACTTC
-	-	TRBJ2-5	TRBV19	CASSTSPESLRETQYF	TGTGCCAGTAGTACCTCTCCTGAGAGCCTGAGGGAGACCCAGTACTTC
TRBD1	-	TRBJ1-2	TRBV5-4	CASSSLGQGTANYGYTF	TGTGCCAGCAGCTCCCTGGGACAGGGGACAGCTAACTATGGCTACACCTTC
-	-	TRBJ2-7	TRBV11-2	CASTQGGEQYF	TGTGCCAGCACCCAGGGAGGCGAGCAGTACTTC
TRBD2	-	TRBJ2-7	TRBV5-6	CASSFGASGFYEQYF	TGTGCCAGCAGCTTCGGGGCTAGCGGGTTTTACGAGCAGTACTTC
-	few	TRBJ2-6	TRBV12-3/TRBV12-4	CASSPGANVLTF	TGTGCCAGCAGTCCTGGGGCCAACGTCCTGACTTTC
-	-	TRBJ2-7	TRBV7-9	CASSSITGSWYEQYF	TGTGCCAGCAGCTCCATCACGGGGAGTTGGTACGAGCAGTACTTC
TRBD1	-	TRBJ2-7	TRBV7-9	CASSLAGGQGYPYEQYF	TGTGCCAGCAGCTTAGCCGGAGGACAGGGTTATCCCTACGAGCAGTACTTC
TRBD1	-	TRBJ1-4	TRBV14	CASSQDTVDRGLREKLFF	TGTGCCAGCAGCCAAGATACCGTCGACAGGGGGCTTAGGGAAAAACTGTTTTTT
TRBD2	once	TRBJ2-1	TRBV7-9	CASRGLAGGPYNEQFF	TGTGCCAGCAGGGGACTAGCGGGAGGGCCGTACAATGAGCAGTTCTTC
TRBD1	-	TRBJ2-7	TRBV20-1	CSARSSGQPTYEQYF	TGCAGTGCTAGAAGCTCGGGACAGCCGACCTACGAGCAGTACTTC
-	-	TRBJ2-7	TRBV7-8	CASSLGGAGVYEQYF	TGTGCCAGCAGCTTAGGAGGGGCAGGGGTCTACGAGCAGTACTTC
-	-	TRBJ2-1	TRBV7-6	CASSLWSSSGEDEQFF	TGTGCCAGCAGCTTATGGTCCAGTAGCGGCGAAGATGAGCAGTTCTTC
-	-	TRBJ2-7	TRBV27	CASSWERTYHEQYF	TGTGCCAGCAGTTGGGAAAGGACATACCACGAGCAGTACTTC
-	-	TRBJ2-1	TRBV6-2/TRBV6-3	CASGETVGYNEQFF	TGTGCCAGCGGGGAGACAGTGGGTTACAATGAGCAGTTCTTC
TRBD1	-	TRBJ1-6	TRBV19	CASSMEGANSPLHF	TGTGCCAGTAGTATGGAGGGGGCGAATTCACCCCTCCACTTT
TRBD1	-	TRBJ1-1	TRBV20-1	CSARLRQGETEAFF	TGCAGTGCTAGACTCCGACAGGGAGAGACTGAAGCTTTCTTT
-	-	TRBJ1-1	TRBV5-6	CASSFKGLGWNTEAFF	TGTGCCAGCAGCTTTAAAGGGCTAGGGTGGAACACTGAAGCTTTCTTT
-	-	TRBJ2-2	TRBV6-1	CASRMHTGELFF	TGTGCCAGCAGGATGCACACCGGGGAGCTGTTTTTT
-	-	TRBJ2-1	TRBV14	CASSQVTLASYNEQFF	TGTGCCAGCAGCCAAGTAACCCTAGCCTCCTACAATGAGCAGTTCTTC
-	-	TRBJ2-1	TRBV4-1	CASSQATGGPGEQFF	TGCGCCAGCAGCCAAGCGACCGGAGGGCCGGGTGAGCAGTTCTTC
TRBD1	-	TRBJ1-2	TRBV19	CASSTGTVYGYTF	TGTGCCAGTAGTACAGGGACAGTTTATGGCTACACCTTC
-	-	TRBJ2-7	TRBV9	CASSAGDREQDEQYF	TGTGCCAGCAGCGCGGGAGACAGGGAGCAGGACGAGCAGTACTTC
-	-	TRBJ1-1	TRBV12-3/TRBV12-4	CASGTQLTEAFF	TGTGCCAGCGGGACCCAGCTCACTGAAGCTTTCTTT
-	-	TRBJ1-3	TRBV11-2	CASSLELDPSGNTIYF	TGTGCCAGCAGCTTAGAGTTGGATCCTTCTGGAAACACCATATATTTT